The present T cell receptor (beta chain) was sequenced within a study of T-cell reconstitution after alpha-beta-depleted transplantation in children. CDR3 length: 15 amino acids. Deletions cut 2 bases from V and 2 bases from J, with 12 bases between. CDR1 is MNHEY, CDR2 SVGEGT, per germline. Unique molecular identifiers were incorporated during preparation of the TCRbeta library. TCRdb redid the calling of the PCR reads with MiXCR, one entry per CDR3 protein. Of about 360,000 distinct CDR3 sequences in the sample, roughly 15% were seen once. The chain carries TRBV6-2 or TRBV6-3 and TRBJ2-5; D is perhaps TRBD1 (6 bases). This TCR derives from a human donor who donated a stem cell graft to a child with Fanconi anemia. The sample consisted of PBMCs, taken from the stem cell graft. Here the CDR3 DNA reads TGTGCCAGCAGTTACAAGTTTGGACAGCAAGAGACCCAGTACTTC. Protein: CASSYKFGQQETQYF.